This T cell receptor beta chain derives from a study of cytomegalovirus exposure and HLA in healthy donors. Study-wide findings and caveats: It has been reported that TCR beta sequences accurately predicted the HLA-A and HLA-B alleles of most subjects.

V lost 4 bases to trimming and J lost 1 base, with 7 bases between them. Germline CDR1 is PRHDT and CDR2 is FYEKMQ (reference sequence). The CDR3 loop spans 13 amino acids. On this clone: Its cognate antigen is unknown.

The PCR was carried out with 60 Vbeta primers and 13 Jbeta primers. Assay: immunoSEQ multiplex PCR; the TCRdb copy retains only in-frame clones and omits some. The sample lists 140,000 to 150,000 clones, 76% occurring once. The clonotype was recovered from a man aged 40-49 years in good health and CMV-seronegative. The gene calls are TRBV13 and TRBJ2-5, with D possibly matching TRBD2 (6 bases). Material for sequencing was PBMCs. The CDR3 region is CASSYSGQETQYF. The CDR3 bases are TGTGCCAGCAGCTATAGCGGCCAAGAGACCCAGTACTTC.